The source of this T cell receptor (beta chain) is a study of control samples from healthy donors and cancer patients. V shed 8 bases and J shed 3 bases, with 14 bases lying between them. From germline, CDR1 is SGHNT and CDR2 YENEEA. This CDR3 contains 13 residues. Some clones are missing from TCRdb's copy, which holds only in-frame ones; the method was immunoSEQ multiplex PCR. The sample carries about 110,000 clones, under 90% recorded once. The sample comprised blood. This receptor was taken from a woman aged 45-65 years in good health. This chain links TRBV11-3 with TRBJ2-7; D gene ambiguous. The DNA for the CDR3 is TGTGCCAGCGGTTCCAGTGCCCTCTACGAGCAGTACTTC. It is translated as CASGSSALYEQYF.